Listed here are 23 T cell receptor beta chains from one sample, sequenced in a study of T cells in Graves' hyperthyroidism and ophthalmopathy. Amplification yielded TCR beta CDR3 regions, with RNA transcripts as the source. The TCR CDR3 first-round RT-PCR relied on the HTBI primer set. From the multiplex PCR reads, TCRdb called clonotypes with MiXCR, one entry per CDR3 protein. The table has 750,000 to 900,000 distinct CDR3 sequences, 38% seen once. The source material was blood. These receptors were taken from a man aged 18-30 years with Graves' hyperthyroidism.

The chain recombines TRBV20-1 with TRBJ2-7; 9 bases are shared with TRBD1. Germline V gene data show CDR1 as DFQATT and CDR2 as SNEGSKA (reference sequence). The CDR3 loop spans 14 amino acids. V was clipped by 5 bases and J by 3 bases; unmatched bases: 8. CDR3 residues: CSALPETGGYEQYF. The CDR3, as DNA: TGCAGTGCTCTTCCCGAGACAGGGGGCTACGAGCAGTACTTC.

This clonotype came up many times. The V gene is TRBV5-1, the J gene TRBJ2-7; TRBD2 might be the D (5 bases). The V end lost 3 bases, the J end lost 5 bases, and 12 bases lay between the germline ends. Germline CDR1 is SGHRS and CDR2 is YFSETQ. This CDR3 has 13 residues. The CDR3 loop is CASSWVRGDEQYF. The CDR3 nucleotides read TGCGCCAGCAGCTGGGTACGGGGTGACGAGCAGTACTTC. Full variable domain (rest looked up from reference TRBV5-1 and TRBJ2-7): KAGVTQTPRYLIKTRGQQVTLSCSPISGHRSVSWYQQTPGQGLQFLFEYFSETQRNKGNFPGRFSGRQFSNSRSEMNVSTLELGDSALYLCASSWVRGDEQYFGPGTRLTVT.

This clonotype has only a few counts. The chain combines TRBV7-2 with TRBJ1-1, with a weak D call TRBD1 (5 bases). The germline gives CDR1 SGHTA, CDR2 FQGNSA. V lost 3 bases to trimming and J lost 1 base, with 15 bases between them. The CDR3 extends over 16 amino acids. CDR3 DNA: TGTGCCAGCAGCTTCCGGGACCTCACGCCGAACACTGAAGCTTTCTTT. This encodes CASSFRDLTPNTEAFF.

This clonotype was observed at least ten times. The CDR3 region has the DNA TGCAGCGTTCCCGGGCCCATCCAAGAGACCCAGTACTTC. It codes for CSVPGPIQETQYF. The V and J genes are TRBV29-1 and TRBJ2-5, with unresolved D. Trimming pared 5 bases from V and 1 base from J, leaving 11 bases between. Germline V gene sequence: CDR1 SQVTM, CDR2 ANQGSEA. The CDR3 contains 13 residues. Variable domain in full (rest from reference TRBV29-1 and TRBJ2-5): SAVISQKPSRDICQRGTSLTIQCQVDSQVTMMFWYRQQPGQSLTLIATANQGSEATYESGFVIDKFPISRPNLTFSTLTVSNMSPEDSSIYLCSVPGPIQETQYFGPGTRLLVL.

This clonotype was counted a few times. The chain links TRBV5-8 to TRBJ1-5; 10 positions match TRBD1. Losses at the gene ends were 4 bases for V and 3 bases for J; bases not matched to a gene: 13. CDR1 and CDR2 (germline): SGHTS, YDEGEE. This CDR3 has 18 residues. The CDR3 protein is CASSQTFRDRGFNQPQHF. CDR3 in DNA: TGTGCCAGCAGCCAAACATTCCGGGACAGGGGCTTCAATCAGCCCCAGCATTTT.

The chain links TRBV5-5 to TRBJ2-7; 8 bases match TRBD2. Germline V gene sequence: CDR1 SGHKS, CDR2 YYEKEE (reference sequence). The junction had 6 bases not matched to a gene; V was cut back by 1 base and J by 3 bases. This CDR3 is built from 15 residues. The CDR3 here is CASSLTSGLNYEQYF. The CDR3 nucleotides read TGTGCCAGCAGCTTGACTAGCGGCCTGAACTACGAGCAGTACTTC.

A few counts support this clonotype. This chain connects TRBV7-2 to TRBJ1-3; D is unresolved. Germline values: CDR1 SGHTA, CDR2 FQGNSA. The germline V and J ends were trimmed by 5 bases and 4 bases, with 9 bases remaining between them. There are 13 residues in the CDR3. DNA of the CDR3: TGTGCCAGCAGCCAAGCCGAAGGAAACACCATATATTTT. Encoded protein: CASSQAEGNTIYF.

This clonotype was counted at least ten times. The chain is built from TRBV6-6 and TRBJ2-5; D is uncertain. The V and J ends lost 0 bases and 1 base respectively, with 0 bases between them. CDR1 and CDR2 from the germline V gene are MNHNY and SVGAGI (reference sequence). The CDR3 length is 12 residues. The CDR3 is CASSYSQETQYF. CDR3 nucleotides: TGTGCCAGCAGTTACTCCCAAGAGACCCAGTACTTC.

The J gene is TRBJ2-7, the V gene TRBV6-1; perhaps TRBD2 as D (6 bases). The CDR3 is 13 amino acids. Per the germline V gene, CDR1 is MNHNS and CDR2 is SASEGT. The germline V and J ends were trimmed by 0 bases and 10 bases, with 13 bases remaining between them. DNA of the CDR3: TGTGCCAGCAGTGAAGCTTCCGGGAGCGCACAGTACTTC. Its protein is CASSEASGSAQYF.

The CDR3 loop is CASSALRPREQFF. CDR3 nucleotides: TGTGCCAGCAGTGCCCTCCGGCCGCGGGAGCAGTTCTTC. V is TRBV2 and J is TRBJ2-1; D not certain. Germline V gene data show CDR1 as SNHLY and CDR2 as FYNNEI. V lost 4 bases and J 10 bases, leaving 14 bases between the germline ends. The CDR3 is made up of 13 amino acids.

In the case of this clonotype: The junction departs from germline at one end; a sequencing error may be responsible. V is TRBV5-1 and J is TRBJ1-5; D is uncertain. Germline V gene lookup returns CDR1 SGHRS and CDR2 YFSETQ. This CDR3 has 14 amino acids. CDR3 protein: CASSLRSLNQPQHF. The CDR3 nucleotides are TGTGCCAGCAGCTTGCGCAGCCTTAATCAGCCCCAGCATTTT.

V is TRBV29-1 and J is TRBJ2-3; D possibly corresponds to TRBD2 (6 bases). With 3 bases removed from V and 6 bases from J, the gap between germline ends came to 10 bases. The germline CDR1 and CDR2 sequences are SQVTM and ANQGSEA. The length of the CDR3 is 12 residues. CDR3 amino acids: CSVDGGEDTQYF. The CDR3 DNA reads TGCAGCGTTGACGGGGGAGAGGATACGCAGTATTTT.

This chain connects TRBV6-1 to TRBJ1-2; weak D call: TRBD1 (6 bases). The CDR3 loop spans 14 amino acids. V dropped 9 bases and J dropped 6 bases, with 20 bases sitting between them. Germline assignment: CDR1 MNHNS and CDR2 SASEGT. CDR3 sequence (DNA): TGTGCCAGTCGAACAGGGACCTCCTACAATGGCTACACCTTC. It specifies CASRTGTSYNGYTF.

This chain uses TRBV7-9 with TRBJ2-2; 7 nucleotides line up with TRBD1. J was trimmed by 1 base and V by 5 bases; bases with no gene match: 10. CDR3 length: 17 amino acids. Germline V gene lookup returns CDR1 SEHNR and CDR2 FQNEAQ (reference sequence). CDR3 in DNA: TGTGCCAGCAGCCCCCCTCCGGGACAGAAGAACACCGGGGAGCTGTTTTTT. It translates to CASSPPPGQKNTGELFF. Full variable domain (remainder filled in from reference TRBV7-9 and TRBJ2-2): DTGVSQNPRHKITKRGQNVTFRCDPISEHNRLYWYRQTLGQGPEFLTYFQNEAQLEKSRLLSDRFSAERPKGSFSTLEIQRTEQGDSAMYLCASSPPPGQKNTGELFFGEGSRLTVL.

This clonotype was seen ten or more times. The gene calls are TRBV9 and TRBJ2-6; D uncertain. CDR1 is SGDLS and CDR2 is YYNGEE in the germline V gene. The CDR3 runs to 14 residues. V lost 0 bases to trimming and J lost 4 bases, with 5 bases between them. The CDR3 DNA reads TGTGCCAGCAGCGTAGGGCGCGGGGCCAACGTCCTGACTTTC. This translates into CASSVGRGANVLTF. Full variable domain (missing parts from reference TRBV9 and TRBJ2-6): DSGVTQTPKHLITATGQRVTLRCSPRSGDLSVYWYQQSLDQGLQFLIQYYNGEERAKGNILERFSAQQFPDLHSELNLSSLELGDSALYFCASSVGRGANVLTFGAGSRLTVL.

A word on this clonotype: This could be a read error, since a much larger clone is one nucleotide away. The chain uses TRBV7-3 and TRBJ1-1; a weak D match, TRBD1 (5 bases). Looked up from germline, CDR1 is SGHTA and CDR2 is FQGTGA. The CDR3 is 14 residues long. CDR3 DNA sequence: TGTGCCGGCAGCTTAGAGACAGTGAACACTGAAGCTTTCTTT. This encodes CAGSLETVNTEAFF.

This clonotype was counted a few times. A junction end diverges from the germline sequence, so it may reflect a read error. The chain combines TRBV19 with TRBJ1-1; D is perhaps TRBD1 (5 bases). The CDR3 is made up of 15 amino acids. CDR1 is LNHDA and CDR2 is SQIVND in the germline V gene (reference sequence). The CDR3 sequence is CASSIEAGLNAEAFF. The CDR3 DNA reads TGTGCCAGTAGTATAGAGGCGGGACTGAACGCTGAAGCTTTCTTT.

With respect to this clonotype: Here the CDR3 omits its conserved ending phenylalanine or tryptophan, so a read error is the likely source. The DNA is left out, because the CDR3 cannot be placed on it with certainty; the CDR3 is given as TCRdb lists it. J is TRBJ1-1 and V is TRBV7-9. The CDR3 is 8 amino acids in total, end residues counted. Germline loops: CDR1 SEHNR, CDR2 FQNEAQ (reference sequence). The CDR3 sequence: CASSGGQA.

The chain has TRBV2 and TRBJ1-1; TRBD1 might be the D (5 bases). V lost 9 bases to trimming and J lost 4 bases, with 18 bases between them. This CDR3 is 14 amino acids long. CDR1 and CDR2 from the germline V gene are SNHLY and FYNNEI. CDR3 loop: CASGPLGDGTEAFF. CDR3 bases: TGTGCCAGTGGCCCTTTAGGGGATGGCACTGAAGCTTTCTTT.

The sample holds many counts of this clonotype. DNA of the CDR3: TGTGCCAGCTCGGGACACAAGACCTACGAGCAGTACTTC. Translation gives CASSGHKTYEQYF. This rearrangement joins TRBV7-6 to TRBJ2-7; the D gene is possibly TRBD1 (6 bases). CDR3 size: 13 residues. The germline gives CDR1 SGHVS, CDR2 FNYEAQ. V gave up 8 bases and J gave up 2 bases, with 13 bases separating them.

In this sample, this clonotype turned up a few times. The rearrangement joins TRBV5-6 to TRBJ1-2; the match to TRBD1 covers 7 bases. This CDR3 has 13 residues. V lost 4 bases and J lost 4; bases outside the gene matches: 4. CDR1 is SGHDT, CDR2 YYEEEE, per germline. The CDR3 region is CASSTGQPYGYTF. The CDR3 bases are TGTGCCAGCAGCACGGGACAGCCCTATGGCTACACCTTC.

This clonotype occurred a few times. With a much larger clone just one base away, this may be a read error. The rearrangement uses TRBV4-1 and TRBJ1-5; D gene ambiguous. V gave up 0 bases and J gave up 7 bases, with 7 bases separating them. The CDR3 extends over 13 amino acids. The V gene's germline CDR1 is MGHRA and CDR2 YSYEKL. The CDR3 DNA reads TGCGCCAGCAGCCAAGATGGGGAGCAGCCCCAGCATTTT. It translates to CASSQDGEQPQHF.

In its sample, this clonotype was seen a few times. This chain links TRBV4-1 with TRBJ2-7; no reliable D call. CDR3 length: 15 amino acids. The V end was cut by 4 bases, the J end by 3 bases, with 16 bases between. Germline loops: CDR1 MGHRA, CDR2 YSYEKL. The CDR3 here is CASSPDGGTYYEQYF. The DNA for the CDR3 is TGCGCCAGCAGCCCTGATGGCGGAACATACTACGAGCAGTACTTC.